This T cell receptor beta chain was sequenced in a study of shared clonotypes between healthy human individuals. Trimming removed 4 bases at V and 5 bases at J, with 14 bases between. Germline assignment: CDR1 MGHRA and CDR2 YSYEKL. The length of the CDR3 is 14 residues. Naive CD8 cells lacked CD45RO, underwent positive selection for CCR7 and left out terminally differentiated effector memory CD45RA+ cells. This table comes from immunoSEQ multiplex PCR, and its TCRdb copy is limited to in-frame clones, with some not included. This sample carries roughly 810,000 clones, approximately 97% of them seen once, and the ten largest clones take roughly 0.23%.

This chain links TRBV4-1 with TRBJ1-1; D is unclear. The sample was naive CD8+ T cells sorted from blood. This clonotype was obtained from a man aged 25 to 45 in good health. The CDR3 is CASSLRGVGTEAFF. For the CDR3, the DNA is TGCGCCAGCAGCCTTCGGGGTGTAGGGACTGAAGCTTTCTTT.